These T cell receptor beta chains were read from a single sample in a study of response to subunit inactivated influenza vaccine. TCRdb re-derived calls from the RT-PCR reads in MiXCR, one entry per CDR3 protein. The sample includes more than 150,000 distinct CDR3 sequences, about 10% seen only once; the top ten take around 35%. Sequencing was performed on CD8+ T cells sorted from PBMCs, taken about 23 months after vaccination. These TCRs come from a man aged 50 to 69 who received an inactivated influenza vaccine. Both conserved end residues are part of each CDR3. D genes are given only for firm matches. Expanded clones get a size class; other rows say once, few or many, or leave the size out.

j_call | v_call | clone_size | d_call | cdr3_aa | cdr3_nt
TRBJ2-7 | TRBV4-1 | many | NA | CASSQDQVRYYEQYF | TGCGCCAGCAGCCAAGATCAAGTAAGATACTACGAGCAGTACTTC
TRBJ2-5 | TRBV28 | NA | TRBD1 | CASSQGTVRQETQYF | TGTGCCAGCAGCCAGGGGACAGTCCGTCAAGAGACCCAGTACTTC
TRBJ1-5 | TRBV5-8 | few | NA | CASSLQSGSNQPQHF | TGTGCCAGCAGCCTCCAGAGTGGGAGCAATCAGCCCCAGCATTTT
TRBJ1-6 | TRBV6-1 | NA | NA | CASTIDSSYNSPLHF | TGTGCCAGCACTATCGACAGCTCCTATAATTCACCCCTCCACTTT
TRBJ2-7 | TRBV4-2 | NA | TRBD1 | CASSQDPGGDFYEQYF | TGTGCCAGCAGCCAAGATCCAGGGGGAGACTTCTACGAGCAGTACTTC
TRBJ1-2 | TRBV4-2 | NA | NA | CASSQVEGSGDAYGYTF | TGTGCCAGCAGCCAAGTAGAGGGCTCGGGGGACGCCTATGGCTACACCTTC
TRBJ1-5 | TRBV3-1 | many | TRBD1 | CASSQRQGGQPQHF | TGTGCCAGCAGCCAGAGACAGGGCGGTCAGCCCCAGCATTTT
TRBJ2-7 | TRBV28 | few | NA | CASSLQDYEQYF | TGTGCCAGCAGCCTACAAGACTACGAGCAGTACTTC
TRBJ2-2 | TRBV4-2 | NA | NA | CACSQDSRTGELFF | TGTGCCTGCAGCCAAGATTCCAGGACCGGGGAGCTGTTTTTT
TRBJ1-6 | TRBV5-6 | NA | TRBD1 | CASSLGTGGSPLHF | TGTGCCAGCAGCTTGGGGACAGGGGGTTCACCCCTCCACTTT
TRBJ2-1 | TRBV9 | few | NA | CASSVGYSSYNEQFF | TGTGCCAGCAGCGTAGGGTATAGCTCCTACAATGAGCAGTTCTTC
TRBJ2-1 | TRBV11-3 | few | NA | CASSGVGSSSYNEQFF | TGTGCCAGCAGCGGGGTCGGGTCAAGCTCCTACAATGAGCAGTTCTTC
TRBJ2-7 | TRBV20-1 | NA | TRBD1 | CSARRTGTASYEQYF | TGCAGTGCTAGACGGACCGGGACAGCGTCCTACGAGCAGTACTTC
TRBJ2-7 | TRBV7-9 | many | NA | CASTRGELYEQYF | TGTGCCAGCACCCGAGGGGAGCTCTACGAGCAGTACTTC
TRBJ1-1 | TRBV4-1 | NA | TRBD1 | CASSRSGGLNTEAFF | TGCGCCAGCAGTCGATCAGGGGGTTTGAACACTGAAGCTTTCTTT
TRBJ2-6 | TRBV4-3 | NA | NA | CASSRWGSGANVLTF | TGCGCCAGCAGCCGGTGGGGCTCTGGGGCCAACGTCCTGACTTTC